This T cell receptor (beta chain) was sequenced for a study of T cell changes during pregnancy in multiple sclerosis. The ends were cut back, 2 bases at V and 5 bases at J, with 13 bases in the middle. The CDR3 spans 14 residues. The germline V gene has CDR1 SGHKS and CDR2 YYEKEE (reference sequence). Only in-frame clones appear in the TCRdb table, and some are missing; sequencing was by immunoSEQ multiplex PCR. In the table there are about 40,000 clones, about 91% of which are singletons. This chain connects TRBV5-5 to TRBJ1-2, with no clear D. The sequencing here drew on CD8+ T cells from peripheral blood mononuclear cells, taken before pregnancy. The receptor's source is a female donor with multiple sclerosis, enrolled in a pregnancy study. CDR3 residues: CASSFRIDWYGYTF. As DNA, the CDR3 is TGTGCCAGCAGCTTCCGGATAGACTGGTATGGCTACACCTTC.